A single sample is the source of the 17 T cell receptor beta chains below, sequenced in a study of T cells in tumors after PD-1 blockade. The assay was immunoSEQ multiplex PCR, and TCRdb's table has in-frame clones only and misses some. The sample carries 30,000 to 35,000 clones, roughly 73% recorded once. The starting material was PBMCs, obtained after anti-PD-1 treatment. These receptors all come from a human donor with basal cell carcinoma.

The chain uses TRBV19 and TRBJ2-1; 8 bases fit TRBD1. The V segment lost 3 bases and the J segment 6 bases; nucleotides outside the gene matches: 10. Germline CDR1 LNHDA, CDR2 SQIVND (reference sequence). The CDR3 is 16 residues long. CDR3 coding DNA: TGTGCCAGTAGTATTTACGGGACAGGTGGGGGCAATGAGCAGTTCTTC. This translates into CASSIYGTGGGNEQFF.

The chain carries TRBV10-3 and TRBJ2-2; D ambiguous. This CDR3 region has 13 residues. The ends were cut back, 6 bases at V and 4 bases at J, with 9 bases in the middle. Germline CDR1 is ENHRY and CDR2 is SYGVKD. CDR3 sequence reads: CAIRATLTGELFF. For the CDR3, the DNA is TGTGCCATCAGGGCGACACTCACCGGGGAGCTGTTTTTT.

J is TRBJ1-1 and V is TRBV7-2, with a weak D call TRBD1 (5 bases). This CDR3 is built from 14 residues. V was cut by 2 bases and J by 0 bases, with 7 bases left in between. Germline V gives CDR1 SGHTA, CDR2 FQGNSA. CDR3 protein: CASSLRGVNTEAFF. The CDR3 region has the DNA TGTGCCAGCAGCTTACGGGGGGTGAACACTGAAGCTTTCTTT.

This rearrangement joins TRBV7-2 to TRBJ2-7, with 8 nucleotides matching TRBD1. Germline CDR1 and CDR2: SGHTA and FQGNSA. The CDR3 is 15 amino acids. V trimming: 4 bases; J trimming: 6 bases; junction bases outside the gene matches: 11. The CDR3 reads CASSSEDRVGSEQYF. The DNA for the CDR3 is TGTGCCAGCAGCTCAGAGGACAGGGTCGGCTCCGAGCAGTACTTC.

In the case of this clone: One end of the junction does not line up with germline, which may come from a read error. The CDR3, as DNA: TGTGCCACCTCACCCCCGGGACTAGCGGGAGTAAGAGATACGCAGTATTTT. This codes for CATSPPGLAGVRDTQYF. The V call is TRBV18, the J call TRBJ2-3; TRBD2 aligns across 14 bases. This CDR3 has 17 residues. Germline CDR1 KGHSH, CDR2 LQKENI.

This clone was detected once. J is TRBJ1-1 and V is TRBV9; 7 nucleotides match TRBD1. CDR3 size: 13 residues. J gave up 1 base and V 7 bases, and 4 bases lay outside the gene matches. Germline-derived CDR1 and CDR2 are SGDLS and YYNGEE. The CDR3: CASRGTANTEAFF. CDR3 sequence (DNA): TGTGCCAGCCGTGGGACAGCGAACACTGAAGCTTTCTTT.

CDR3 DNA sequence: TGTGCCAGCAGCCCAGAGCGGACTACCTACGAGCAGTACTTC. It codes for CASSPERTTYEQYF. This rearrangement joins TRBV7-9 to TRBJ2-7; weak D call: TRBD2 (6 bases). The CDR3 extends over 14 amino acids. CDR1 SEHNR and CDR2 FQNEAQ come from the germline V gene (reference sequence). Trimming took off 5 bases at V and 2 bases at J, with 13 bases between the two ends.

This chain links TRBV10-3 with TRBJ1-2; D is perhaps TRBD1 (5 bases). This CDR3 has 12 residues. Germline V gene data show CDR1 as ENHRY and CDR2 as SYGVKD. V lost 3 bases and J lost 8, with 10 bases in between. This CDR3 is CAISDGGRGYTF. The CDR3 coding sequence is TGTGCCATCAGTGATGGGGGAAGAGGCTACACCTTC.

This sequence joins TRBV9 and TRBJ2-7, with TRBD2 identical over 8 bases. J gave up 3 bases and V 3 bases, and 8 bases lay outside the gene matches. The CDR3 length is 15 residues. CDR1 SGDLS and CDR2 YYNGEE come from the germline V gene. The CDR3 nucleotides are TGTGCCAGCAGCGCACACCCAGCGGGAGTCTACGAGCAGTACTTC. Translated, it gives CASSAHPAGVYEQYF.

This clone has only one observation. The gene calls are TRBV5-1 and TRBJ1-6; D is ambiguous. CDR1 is SGHRS and CDR2 is YFSETQ in the germline V gene. V dropped 3 bases and J dropped 8 bases, with 9 bases sitting between them. The CDR3 extends over 13 amino acids. The DNA of the CDR3 is TGCGCCAGCAGCTACTCCCGAGATTCACCCCTCCACTTT. Translated: CASSYSRDSPLHF.

V gene TRBV5-5 combines with J gene TRBJ1-4; no clear D gene. Trimming pared 1 base from V and 8 bases from J, leaving 9 bases between. The germline CDR1 and CDR2 sequences are SGHKS and YYEKEE (reference sequence). This CDR3 region has 13 residues. The CDR3 DNA follows: TGTGCCAGCAGCTTGATGCTGGTGGAAAAACTGTTTTTT. Translating it yields CASSLMLVEKLFF.

V gene TRBV19 combines with J gene TRBJ1-3, with 7 bases fitting TRBD1. CDR3 size: 16 residues. From germline, CDR1 is LNHDA and CDR2 SQIVND (reference sequence). With V trimmed by 7 bases and J by 0 bases, 9 bases remained unmatched. The CDR3 sequence: CASISTGQDSGNTIYF. CDR3 in DNA: TGTGCCAGTATTTCGACAGGGCAAGACTCTGGAAACACCATATATTTT.

The V call is TRBV6-6, the J call TRBJ2-7; no firm D call. CDR3 length: 13 residues. CDR1 is MNHNY, CDR2 SVGAGI, per germline (reference sequence). The V end was cut by 4 bases, the J end by 3 bases, with 10 bases between. CDR3 sequence (DNA): TGTGCCAGCAGTTCGGCAGGACGCTACGAGCAGTACTTC. Residues: CASSSAGRYEQYF.

Here the CDR3 reads CASTSTGTGGTQYF. The CDR3 coding sequence is TGTGCCAGCACTTCGACAGGGACCGGGGGTACGCAGTATTTT. J is TRBJ2-3 and V is TRBV6-5; tentatively, D is TRBD1 (7 bases). Deletions cut 7 bases from V and 8 bases from J, with 19 bases between. Germline lookup yields CDR1 MNHEY and CDR2 SVGAGI. The CDR3 loop spans 14 amino acids.

The genes are TRBV12-3 or TRBV12-4 and TRBJ1-6, with D hard to call. This CDR3 spans 12 amino acids. V shed 3 bases and J shed 13 bases, with 10 bases lying between them. The CDR3 loop reads CASSFSVRPLHF. The CDR3 region has the DNA TGTGCCAGCAGTTTTTCGGTCCGGCCCCTCCACTTT.

This clone appeared once. CDR3 loop: CASYYPGGPKETQYF. The CDR3 coding sequence is TGTGCCAGCTATTACCCGGGGGGTCCCAAAGAGACCCAGTACTTC. The chain links TRBV6-6 to TRBJ2-5, with 7 bases that match TRBD2. This CDR3 is built from 15 residues. V was clipped by 8 bases and J by 3 bases; unmatched bases: 12. Germline CDR1 and CDR2: MNHNY and SVGAGI (reference sequence).

The chain carries TRBV27 and TRBJ2-7; TRBD1 matches 8 bases. Germline CDR1 is MNHEY and CDR2 is SMNVEV (reference sequence). The length of the CDR3 is 13 residues. The V gene end was trimmed by 6 bases and the J gene end by 2 bases; junction bases not matched to a gene: 3. The CDR3 DNA reads as TGTGCCAGCAGCAAACAGGGGGCCTACGAGCAGTACTTC. Translating gives CASSKQGAYEQYF.